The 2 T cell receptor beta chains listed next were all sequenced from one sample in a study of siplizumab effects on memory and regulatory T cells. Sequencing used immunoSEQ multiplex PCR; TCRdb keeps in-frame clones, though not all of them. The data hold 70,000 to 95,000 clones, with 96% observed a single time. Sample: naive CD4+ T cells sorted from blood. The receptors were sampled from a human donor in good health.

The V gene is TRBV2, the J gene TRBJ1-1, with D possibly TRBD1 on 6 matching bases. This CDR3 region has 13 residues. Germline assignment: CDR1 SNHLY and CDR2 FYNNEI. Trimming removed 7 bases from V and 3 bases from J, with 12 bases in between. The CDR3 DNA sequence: TGTGCCAGCACCGGACAGCCCTACACTGAAGCTTTCTTT. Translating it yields CASTGQPYTEAFF.

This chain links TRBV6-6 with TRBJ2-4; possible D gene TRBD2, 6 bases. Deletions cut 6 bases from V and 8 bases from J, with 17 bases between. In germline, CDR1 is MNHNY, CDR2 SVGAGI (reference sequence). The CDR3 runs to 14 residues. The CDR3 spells CASRPGGTIDIQYF. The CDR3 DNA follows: TGTGCCAGCAGACCCGGGGGTACGATTGACATTCAGTACTTC.